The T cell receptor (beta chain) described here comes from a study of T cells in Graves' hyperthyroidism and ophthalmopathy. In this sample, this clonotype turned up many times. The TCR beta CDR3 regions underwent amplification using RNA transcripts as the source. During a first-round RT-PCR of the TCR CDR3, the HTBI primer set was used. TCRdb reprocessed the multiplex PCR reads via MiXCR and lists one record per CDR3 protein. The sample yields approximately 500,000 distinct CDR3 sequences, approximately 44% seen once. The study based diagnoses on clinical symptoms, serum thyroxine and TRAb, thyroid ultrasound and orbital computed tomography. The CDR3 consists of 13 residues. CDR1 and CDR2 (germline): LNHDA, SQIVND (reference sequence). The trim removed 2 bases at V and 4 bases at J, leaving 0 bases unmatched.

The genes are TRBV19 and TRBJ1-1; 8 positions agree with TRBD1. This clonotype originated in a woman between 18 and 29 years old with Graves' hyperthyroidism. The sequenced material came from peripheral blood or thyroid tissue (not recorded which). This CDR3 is CASSITGGTEAFF. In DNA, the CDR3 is TGTGCCAGTAGTATAACAGGGGGCACTGAAGCTTTCTTT.